This T cell receptor beta chain came from a study of early T cells in non-severe SARS-CoV-2 infection. Study summary: Bulk RNA isolated from unsorted whole blood underwent sequencing; chains were not paired.

TCRdb ran MiXCR on the 5' RACE reads and lists one entry per CDR3 protein. This table holds roughly 35,000 distinct CDR3 sequences, over 9% found once. This clonotype occurred many times. This CDR3 is 13 amino acids long. Germline loops: CDR1 SNHLY, CDR2 FYNNEI. V shed 8 bases and J 5 bases; nucleotides not matched to a gene: 4. This TCR came from an adult who was a healthcare worker with PCR-confirmed SARS-CoV-2 infection or an uninfected control (not recorded which). This chain connects TRBV2 to TRBJ2-3; 10 nucleotides line up with TRBD1. Sequenced sample: whole blood. The CDR3 reads CASRDRGRDTQYF. In DNA form, the CDR3 reads TGTGCCAGCCGGGACAGGGGTCGAGATACGCAGTATTTT.